These T cell receptor beta chains were read from a single sample in a study of long-term antiretroviral therapy in people with HIV. Produced via immunoSEQ multiplex PCR; TCRdb's table is partial and in-frame only. This table has more than 11,000 clones, more than 60% appearing once. Specimen: unsorted PBMCs, collected 1.3 years before starting antiretroviral therapy. These receptors were taken from a man aged 40-49 years with HIV. Each CDR3 is given with its conserved first and last residue. The D gene is left open where the match is weak. Rows give clone size only sometimes, using once, few, many, or a class for an expanded clone.

D: TRBD2
length: 17
size: few
V: TRBV4-2
J: TRBJ2-2
DNA: TGTGCCAGCAGCCAAGTCGCGACTAGCGTAGGTCCCGGGGAGCTGTTTTTT
CDR3: CASSQVATSVGPGELFF

D: .
length: 13
size: .
V: TRBV6-1
J: TRBJ2-5
DNA: TGTGCCAGCAGTGGGGACCCTCAAGAGACCCAGTACTTC
CDR3: CASSGDPQETQYF

D: TRBD1
length: 13
size: .
V: TRBV29-1
J: TRBJ1-5
DNA: TGCAGCGTTGCGGACAGGAACAATCAGCCCCAGCATTTT
CDR3: CSVADRNNQPQHF

D: .
length: 16
size: .
V: TRBV28
J: TRBJ2-7
DNA: TGTGCCAGCAGTCTCCGGGGCCCAGCTATTCCCTACGAGCAGTACTTC
CDR3: CASSLRGPAIPYEQYF

D: .
length: 17
size: once
V: TRBV5-1
J: TRBJ2-7
DNA: TGCGCCAGCAGCTTCTTGGGGATCGGGTTGAGCTCCTACGAGCAGTACTTC
CDR3: CASSFLGIGLSSYEQYF

D: .
length: 14
size: .
V: TRBV9
J: TRBJ2-3
DNA: TGTGCCAGCTCGGAGGGAGGGGGCCCCGATACGCAGTATTTT
CDR3: CASSEGGGPDTQYF

D: .
length: 14
size: .
V: TRBV29-1
J: TRBJ2-7
DNA: TGCAGCGTTGAAGATCAAGGTTTTCCCTACGAGCAGTACTTC
CDR3: CSVEDQGFPYEQYF

D: .
length: 13
size: .
V: TRBV29-1
J: TRBJ1-1
DNA: TGCAGCGTTGAAGTTGCTCAGAACACTGAAGCTTTCTTT
CDR3: CSVEVAQNTEAFF

D: .
length: 16
size: .
V: TRBV11-3
J: TRBJ2-7
DNA: TGTGCCAGCAGCTTAAGTCAGGGGAATACGACGTACGAGCAGTACTTC
CDR3: CASSLSQGNTTYEQYF

D: TRBD1
length: 13
size: .
V: TRBV7-2
J: TRBJ2-7
DNA: TGTGCCAGCAGCCGGGACAGACTCTACGAGCAGTACTTC
CDR3: CASSRDRLYEQYF

D: .
length: 14
size: medium-sized
V: TRBV5-6
J: TRBJ1-4
DNA: TGTGCCAGCAGCTTGACACCAACTAATGAAAAACTGTTTTTT
CDR3: CASSLTPTNEKLFF

D: .
length: 14
size: .
V: TRBV11-2
J: TRBJ1-4
DNA: TGTGCCAGCAGCCGAGACGGTCTTAATGAAAAACTGTTTTTT
CDR3: CASSRDGLNEKLFF

D: .
length: 14
size: few
V: TRBV7-8
J: TRBJ1-6
DNA: TGTGCCAGCAGCGCAAAGAGGGAGAGTTCACCCCTCCACTTT
CDR3: CASSAKRESSPLHF

D: .
length: 15
size: .
V: TRBV30
J: TRBJ1-4
DNA: TGTGCCTGGAGTGTACAACGGTCCCTGGGGGAAAAACTGTTTTTT
CDR3: CAWSVQRSLGEKLFF

D: TRBD1
length: 15
size: .
V: TRBV10-3
J: TRBJ1-5
DNA: TGTGCCATCAGTGAGACCGGGACAGGGGATCAGCCCCAGCATTTT
CDR3: CAISETGTGDQPQHF

D: TRBD1
length: 16
size: .
V: TRBV19
J: TRBJ1-1
DNA: TGTGCCAGTAGTAAGATTGGGACAGGGAAGAACACTGAAGCTTTCTTT
CDR3: CASSKIGTGKNTEAFF

D: .
length: 15
size: .
V: TRBV19
J: TRBJ1-5
DNA: TGTGCCAGTAGTATAAATATAGGACACAATCAGCCCCAGCATTTT
CDR3: CASSINIGHNQPQHF

D: .
length: 17
size: few
V: TRBV27
J: TRBJ1-4
DNA: TGTGCCAGCAGTGGAAGTGGGGGGCTGGGGGCTAATGAAAAACTGTTTTTT
CDR3: CASSGSGGLGANEKLFF

D: .
length: 17
size: .
V: TRBV9
J: TRBJ2-3
DNA: TGTGCCAGCAGCGTCGAGGCGGGGGGACAGGCGCTAGATACGCAGTATTTT
CDR3: CASSVEAGGQALDTQYF

D: TRBD2
length: 13
size: .
V: TRBV29-1
J: TRBJ2-3
DNA: TGCAGCGCGACGACTAGCGGCACAGATACGCAGTATTTT
CDR3: CSATTSGTDTQYF

D: .
length: 14
size: .
V: TRBV2
J: TRBJ2-7
DNA: TGTGCCAGCAGTGAGAACAGGCCAGCCTACGAGCAGTACTTC
CDR3: CASSENRPAYEQYF

D: .
length: 15
size: .
V: TRBV2
J: TRBJ2-1
DNA: TGTGCCAGCAGTGATTCAGAGGGACTTACCAATGAGCAGTTCTTC
CDR3: CASSDSEGLTNEQFF

D: TRBD2
length: 15
size: .
V: TRBV18
J: TRBJ2-5
DNA: TGTGCCAGCTCATCCCCGACTAGCGGGACAGAGACCCAGTACTTC
CDR3: CASSSPTSGTETQYF

D: .
length: 12
size: .
V: TRBV15
J: TRBJ2-7
DNA: TGTGCCACCAGCCCCCGGTCCGGCGAGCAGTACTTC
CDR3: CATSPRSGEQYF

D: TRBD1
length: 13
size: .
V: TRBV19
J: TRBJ1-2
DNA: TGTGCCAGTAGTATCGGGACAGGCTATGGCTACACCTTC
CDR3: CASSIGTGYGYTF

D: TRBD1
length: 18
size: .
V: TRBV5-1
J: TRBJ2-5
DNA: TGCGCCAGCAGCTTAAACCTTGGCCCAACAGGGGGCAGCGAGACCCAGTACTTC
CDR3: CASSLNLGPTGGSETQYF

D: .
length: 15
size: .
V: TRBV12-5
J: TRBJ1-5
DNA: TGTGCTAGTGGTTTGCCACAGGGTGTTCCTCAGCCCCAGCATTTT
CDR3: CASGLPQGVPQPQHF

D: .
length: 13
size: .
V: TRBV18
J: TRBJ1-1
DNA: TGTGCCAGCTCACCAGGGTTGAGCACTGAAGCTTTCTTT
CDR3: CASSPGLSTEAFF

D: TRBD1
length: 15
size: .
V: TRBV7-2
J: TRBJ1-3
DNA: TGTGCCAGCAGCCCCACGGGACAGGGAAGAAACACCATATATTTT
CDR3: CASSPTGQGRNTIYF

D: .
length: 14
size: .
V: TRBV5-5
J: TRBJ2-7
DNA: TGTGCCAGCAGCCTGTGGACTCAAACCTACGAGCAGTACTTC
CDR3: CASSLWTQTYEQYF

D: TRBD1
length: 16
size: once
V: TRBV7-9
J: TRBJ2-7
DNA: TGTGCCAGCAGCTTAACCCGACAGGGGCTCTCCTACGAGCAGTACTTC
CDR3: CASSLTRQGLSYEQYF

D: .
length: 13
size: .
V: TRBV6-5
J: TRBJ1-1
DNA: TGTGCCAGCAGTTACTCGTTCCAGGCTAAAGCTTTCTTT
CDR3: CASSYSFQAKAFF